Below, one TCR beta chain is given with its context. This receptor's antigen is unknown. Base qualities are not at hand, and no much larger clone is one base apart. The germline V gene encodes CDR1 MNHNY and CDR2 SVGAGI (reference sequence). After removal of 7 bases from V and 4 bases from J, the junction retains 6 bases not matched to a gene. The CDR3 runs 13 amino acids, cysteine and phenylalanine included. Just the 39-base CDR3 DNA is kept, in frame starting at base 1. Receptor libraries were prepared by the immunoSEQ multiplex PCR assay. In the authors' own workflow: A statistical classification framework was built to diagnose cytomegalovirus status from the catalog of TCR beta chain sequences. TCRdb retrieved this table from immuneACCESS and kept in-frame rearrangements only. Not all clones are present; in checked studies, unresolved V genes account for under half, and no reason is known for the remainder. V and J calls and clone size are given by that table; D and trimming were obtained from the DNA. The sample profile shows about 160,000 clones; nearly 90% of them were found once. Together, the top ten hold around a tenth of the sample.

The entry originates in a study of cytomegalovirus exposure and HLA in healthy donors (dated by TCRdb to about 2017). Turning to the overall study: A later analysis indicated that the 90 to 150 validation repertoires were generated on the platform also employed for the approximately 700 repertoires of the first cohort. The study was designed to test whether signatures of past pathogen exposure could be identified by cataloging public T cell receptors. To predict cytomegalovirus infection status, the study brought together high-throughput TCR immunosequencing, statistical association of individual TCRs with disease status, and machine learning. In addition to the first cohort of around 670 subjects, a separate validation cohort of 120 different subjects was used.

Overall study results and their limits: Cytomegalovirus status was reported to be diagnosed by the classifier with high specificity and sensitivity in both the original and validation cohorts. Across donors, most TCR sequences were observed very rarely, whereas some public TCRs were present in many individuals. The study gave a list of 150 to 200 TCR beta chains associated with cytomegalovirus. A later analysis lacked HLA typing for the validation cohort, so it scored co-occurrence in that cohort across all 120 repertoires. A few of the identified cytomegalovirus-associated TCR beta chains were confirmed in vitro to be specific for cytomegalovirus antigens. A later analysis found that TCRs clustered in the first cohort also tended to co-occur in the approximately 120 validation repertoires, with approximately 93% of cluster scores above 0. According to the authors, the approach could potentially be generalized to other disease states and immunological phenotypes.

The donors were included in the validation cohort of 120 subjects, a group kept apart from the approximately 650-subject first cohort. The origin of this receptor is a woman under 30 in good health and CMV-seropositive. The V gene is TRBV6-6 and the J gene is TRBJ1-2, with 7 junctional bases fitting TRBD1. Sequencing was carried out using PBMCs. The nucleotide sequence reads TGTGCCAGCAACAGGGGCAGCCCCTATGGCTACACCTTC. Translated, this gives CASNRGSPYGYTF.